Listed below are T cell receptor beta chains from one sample, sequenced in a study of cytomegalovirus exposure and HLA in healthy donors. Assay used: immunoSEQ multiplex PCR; TCRdb lists only in-frame clones, some missing. Of 120,000 or so clones listed, around 85% are singletons. Sequencing was carried out using PBMCs. The receptors were gathered from a man aged 25-45 years in good health and CMV-seropositive. The conserved cysteine and the conserved F or W are not part of the CDR3 here. A D gene is named only where the DNA matches it firmly.

ASSFRGTEAF,.,TRBJ1-1,TRBV2
ASMGPGRSDVNTEAF,.,TRBJ1-1,TRBV19
ASSFSPGTDTQY,.,TRBJ2-3,TRBV27
ASSLARHRDRGLPFGEQY,TRBD1,TRBJ2-7,TRBV5-1
ASSRPREGGGVDTQY,.,TRBJ2-3,TRBV7-9
ASSHPCGRRRGPKRRGGELF,.,TRBJ2-2,TRBV10-1
ASSLAGGTDTQY,TRBD2,TRBJ2-3,TRBV7-7
ASSSDRVGAGELF,TRBD1,TRBJ2-2,TRBV7-2
ASSPAEEVYGYT,.,TRBJ1-2,TRBV5-5
SVEGLQEAF,.,TRBJ1-1,TRBV29-1
ASSVGTGRDSNQPQH,.,TRBJ1-5,TRBV9
ASSQKPTGGLIDTQY,TRBD1,TRBJ2-3,TRBV4-3
AISVSGQGEVDTEAF,TRBD1,TRBJ1-1,TRBV10-3
ASSRGKDYEQY,.,TRBJ2-7,TRBV5-1
ASSQKRQGYANTGELF,.,TRBJ2-2,TRBV18
ASSLQPGQGSQGYT,TRBD1,TRBJ1-2,TRBV5-1
ASSIGTSPNTQY,TRBD2,TRBJ2-3,TRBV19
ASSFSGGSDTQY,TRBD2,TRBJ2-3,TRBV28
ASSELTYEQY,.,TRBJ2-7,TRBV2
ASSFGGGIAETQY,TRBD2,TRBJ2-5,TRBV5-1
ASSDPGTHYGYT,.,TRBJ1-2,TRBV6-1
ASSAQSSWGGDYGYT,.,TRBJ1-2,TRBV21-1
ASSLSGNNEQF,.,TRBJ2-1,TRBV27
AWIADRANSYEQY,TRBD1,.,TRBV30
ASSKGHRNTEAF,.,TRBJ1-1,TRBV19
ATSRVSWETQY,.,TRBJ2-5,TRBV15
ASSSSGGITDTQY,TRBD2,TRBJ2-3,TRBV7-8
ASSSRGGEKLF,.,TRBJ1-4,TRBV5-5
ASSLSGGGGETQY,TRBD2,TRBJ2-5,TRBV7-9
ASRPLRDRGSYEQY,TRBD1,TRBJ2-7,TRBV5-1
ASSSPHSGSEETQY,.,TRBJ2-5,TRBV5-4
ASSLGGEGAFSYEQY,TRBD2,.,TRBV13
ASSPPRGGQETQY,TRBD2,TRBJ2-5,TRBV18
ASSGTGRTGTSPLH,TRBD1,TRBJ1-6,TRBV19
ASSYGQGRPTNYGYT,TRBD1,TRBJ1-2,TRBV13
ASSPEHGWPGGYT,.,TRBJ1-2,TRBV14
SVRDRGYEQY,TRBD1,TRBJ2-7,TRBV29-1
ASKGARGYNEQF,TRBD1,TRBJ2-1,TRBV7-9
SVVPDRGVSGNTIY,TRBD1,TRBJ1-3,TRBV29-1
ATQGRGAYEQY,.,TRBJ2-7,TRBV25-1
ASSDTSGGGNEQF,TRBD2,TRBJ2-1,TRBV6-4
ASSLVQETQY,.,TRBJ2-5,TRBV5-1
ASSHPRGTRSILSTDTQY,TRBD1,TRBJ2-3,TRBV4-1
ASSMVGANQPQH,.,TRBJ1-5,TRBV19
ASSLDAGGTGYT,TRBD1,TRBJ1-2,TRBV5-1
ASRFSGGAGELF,TRBD2,TRBJ2-2,TRBV9
ASSIPGQGVNTEAF,TRBD1,TRBJ1-1,TRBV19
ASSIRGFSTDTQY,.,TRBJ2-3,TRBV19
ASSYSGGSYGYT,TRBD1,TRBJ1-2,TRBV5-4
ASRKGQRNSPLH,TRBD1,TRBJ1-6,TRBV27
ASSQSGKQAGAEAF,.,TRBJ1-1,TRBV23-1
ASSRRLAGDSTDTQY,TRBD2,TRBJ2-3,TRBV4-2
AERGWAGAITDTQY,.,TRBJ2-3,TRBV7-2
ASSLSGTGYYEQY,TRBD1,.,TRBV27
ASSRTGGEQF,TRBD2,TRBJ2-1,TRBV27
ASSAVQGNTEAF,.,TRBJ1-1,TRBV6-6
ASSPGETGVYNEQF,TRBD1,TRBJ2-1,TRBV5-5
ASSQEGGGQGILGEQF,TRBD1,TRBJ2-1,TRBV4-3
ASSLPGNEQY,.,.,TRBV27